A single sample is the source of the 32 T cell receptor beta chains below, sequenced in a study of T cell responses to AZD1222 COVID-19 vaccine. Clones were read by immunoSEQ multiplex PCR, and TCRdb kept only the in-frame ones, dropping some. The data show about 120,000 clones, with 90% seen just once and 7.2% held by the top ten. Sequenced here: peripheral blood, sampled on day 0 of AZD1222 vaccination. These receptors were taken from an adult in good health.

This clone was detected only once. The genes are TRBV29-1 and TRBJ2-2; D is possibly TRBD1 (6 bases). V gave up 7 bases and J gave up 5 bases, with 14 bases separating them. Germline CDR1 SQVTM, CDR2 ANQGSEA. The CDR3 is 13 amino acids. The CDR3 region is CSASTGGTGELFF. CDR3 nucleotides: TGCAGCGCCTCGACAGGCGGTACCGGGGAGCTGTTTTTT.

This clone showed up just a few times. The chain's CDR3 is CASSQGGGMTPLHF. The CDR3 DNA reads as TGTGCCAGCAGCCAAGGAGGAGGGATGACACCCCTCCACTTT. V and J are TRBV3-1 (or the pseudogene TRBV3-2) and TRBJ1-6; D is uncertain. Between the trimmed V and J ends, which lost 1 base and 11 bases, there was a span of 12 bases. This CDR3 spans 14 amino acids. Germline V CDR1 and CDR2: LGHDT, YNNKEL (reference sequence).

This clone was seen a handful of times. The V and J genes are TRBV19 and TRBJ2-1; a weak D match, TRBD2 (6 bases). The V end was cut by 3 bases, the J end by 5 bases, with 14 bases between. CDR3 length: 15 amino acids. Per germline, CDR1 LNHDA and CDR2 SQIVND (reference sequence). The CDR3 reads CASSIRGTLNNEQFF. CDR3 DNA: TGTGCCAGTAGTATTCGCGGGACCTTAAACAATGAGCAGTTCTTC.

J is TRBJ1-4 and V is TRBV28; a weak D match, TRBD1 (6 bases). Per germline, CDR1 MDHEN and CDR2 SYDVKM. The CDR3 runs to 15 residues. Between the trimmed V and J ends, which lost 5 bases and 7 bases, there was a span of 17 bases. The CDR3 loop is CASSTGGGGSEKLFF. The CDR3 bases are TGTGCCAGCAGTACGGGAGGGGGAGGGTCTGAAAAACTGTTTTTT.

The CDR3 region has the DNA TGTGCCAGCTTCTCCAGCTACGAGCAGTACTTC. The encoded protein is CASFSSYEQYF. The chain employs TRBV6-5 and TRBJ2-7; D gene uncertain. The CDR3 sequence is 11 residues long. From germline, CDR1 is MNHEY and CDR2 SVGAGI. V dropped 8 bases and J dropped 3 bases, with 8 bases sitting between them.

This sequence joins TRBV3-1 (or the pseudogene TRBV3-2) and TRBJ1-3; no firm D call. The CDR3 covers 11 residues. The germline V gene has CDR1 LGHDT and CDR2 YNNKEL (reference sequence). Trimming left V 4 bases short and J 4 bases short, with 2 bases between. CDR3: CASSLGNTIYF. CDR3 DNA: TGTGCCAGCAGCCTCGGAAACACCATATATTTT.

V and J are TRBV11-2 and TRBJ1-3; D uncertain. The CDR3 length is 16 residues. Germline V gene data show CDR1 as SGHAT and CDR2 as FQNNGV. Trimming took off 1 base at V and 0 bases at J, with 10 bases between the two ends. CDR3 in amino acids: CASSLVAQISGNTIYF. Written as DNA, the CDR3 is TGTGCCAGCAGCTTAGTGGCGCAAATCTCTGGAAACACCATATATTTT.

The genes are TRBV4-2 and TRBJ2-5; D is possibly TRBD1 (5 bases). This CDR3 spans 15 amino acids. Trimming took 0 bases from V and 2 from J, leaving 10 bases between them. Germline V gene lookup returns CDR1 LGHNA and CDR2 YNFKEQ. The DNA of the CDR3 is TGTGCCAGCAGCCAAGAGTTGACAGAACAAGAGACCCAGTACTTC. Amino acid sequence: CASSQELTEQETQYF.

This clone was observed once. This chain connects TRBV24-1 to TRBJ1-2; D might be TRBD1 (5 bases). This CDR3 is built from 12 residues. Germline CDR1 and CDR2: KGHDR and SFDVKD. Between the trimmed V and J ends, which lost 4 bases and 3 bases, there was a span of 5 bases. This CDR3 is CATSEQDYGYTF. In nucleotides, the CDR3 is TGTGCCACCAGTGAACAGGACTATGGCTACACCTTC.

This clone was detected only once. The chain combines TRBV5-1 with TRBJ1-1; D gene unclear. Per germline, CDR1 SGHRS and CDR2 YFSETQ. Trimming removed 6 bases at V and 2 bases at J, with 14 bases between. The CDR3 runs 14 residues. The CDR3 protein is CASIKGGGNTEAFF. The CDR3 bases are TGCGCCAGCATCAAGGGTGGAGGAAACACTGAAGCTTTCTTT. The whole variable domain, filled in from reference TRBV5-1 and TRBJ1-1, reads KAGVTQTPRYLIKTRGQQVTLSCSPISGHRSVSWYQQTPGQGLQFLFEYFSETQRNKGNFPGRFSGRQFSNSRSEMNVSTLELGDSALYLCASIKGGGNTEAFFGQGTRLTVV.

This chain uses TRBV6-1 with TRBJ2-7, with D maybe TRBD1 (5 bases). From germline, CDR1 is MNHNS and CDR2 SASEGT. V lost 2 bases, J lost 4 bases, and 21 bases lay in between. CDR3 length equals 17 residues. The CDR3 DNA follows: TGTGCCAGCAGTGAATGGTACGGGCAGGGCAGAACTTACGAGCAGTACTTC. Protein sequence: CASSEWYGQGRTYEQYF.

The chain joins TRBV7-9 to TRBJ2-5; D not certain. There are 14 residues in the CDR3. V lost 3 bases and J lost 2, with 10 bases in between. Germline V CDR1 and CDR2: SEHNR, FQNEAQ (reference sequence). The CDR3 protein is CASSFSSGQETQYF. The CDR3 DNA reads as TGTGCCAGCAGCTTTTCATCCGGGCAAGAGACCCAGTACTTC.

J is TRBJ2-3 and V is TRBV4-1; D perhaps matches TRBD2 (6 bases). The V and J ends lost 1 base and 0 bases respectively, with 14 bases between them. Per germline, CDR1 MGHRA and CDR2 YSYEKL. This CDR3 is 17 amino acids long. DNA for the CDR3: TGCGCCAGCAGCCAAGTTGGTCGGGAGAGAAGCACAGATACGCAGTATTTT. Translated: CASSQVGRERSTDTQYF.

This clone came up many times. The chain links TRBV27 to TRBJ1-1, with D uncertain. CDR3 length equals 16 residues. Germline values: CDR1 MNHEY, CDR2 SMNVEV (reference sequence). Trimming took off 5 bases at V and 1 base at J, with 17 bases between the two ends. In nucleotides, the CDR3 is TGTGCCAGCAGTCTATTCTGGGGAGAACCGAACACTGAAGCTTTCTTT. Its translation is CASSLFWGEPNTEAFF.

The J gene is TRBJ2-2, the V gene TRBV28; 10 bases agree with TRBD2. The junction had 6 bases not matched to a gene; V was cut back by 6 bases and J by 8 bases. Germline CDR1 is MDHEN and CDR2 is SYDVKM. CDR3 length: 14 amino acids. For the CDR3, the DNA is TGTGCCAGCAGGCCTAGCGGGAGACCAGGGGAGCTGTTTTTT. Translated, it gives CASRPSGRPGELFF.

V gene TRBV18 combines with J gene TRBJ2-6; a weak D match, TRBD1 (5 bases). This CDR3 is built from 17 residues. The ends were cut back, 3 bases at V and 2 bases at J, with 14 bases in the middle. From germline, CDR1 is KGHSH and CDR2 LQKENI. The CDR3 region has the DNA TGTGCCAGCTCACCGGCCGCAGGGCAAACTGGGGCCAACGTCCTGACTTTC. Its translation: CASSPAAGQTGANVLTF.

V and J are TRBV7-6 and TRBJ2-5, with 7 bases that match TRBD1. CDR1 is SGHVS, CDR2 FNYEAQ, per germline. V lost 2 bases, J lost 0 bases, and 3 bases stayed unmatched. CDR3 length: 15 amino acids. Here the CDR3 DNA reads TGTGCCAGCAGCTTAAGACAGGGCCACCAAGAGACCCAGTACTTC. Protein sequence: CASSLRQGHQETQYF.

The chain combines TRBV27 with TRBJ1-4; D is ambiguous. Per germline, CDR1 MNHEY and CDR2 SMNVEV (reference sequence). This CDR3 has 18 amino acids. V was pared by 5 bases and J by 3 bases, with 22 bases between. The CDR3 spells CASSPRIFGLAANEKLFF. Written as DNA, the CDR3 is TGTGCCAGCAGTCCCCGGATTTTCGGTCTGGCGGCTAATGAAAAACTGTTTTTT. The full variable domain, completed using reference TRBV27 and TRBJ1-4, is EAQVTQNPRYLITVTGKKLTVTCSQNMNHEYMSWYRQDPGLGLRQIYYSMNVEVTDKGDVPEGYKVSRKEKRNFPLILESPSPNQTSLYFCASSPRIFGLAANEKLFFGSGTQLSVL.

This chain connects TRBV2 to TRBJ1-1; tentatively, D is TRBD1 (5 bases). Germline loops: CDR1 SNHLY, CDR2 FYNNEI. With 6 bases removed from V and 4 bases from J, the gap between germline ends came to 21 bases. The CDR3 totals 16 residues. The CDR3 here is CASRWGRSQLGTEAFF. The CDR3 DNA reads TGTGCCAGCAGGTGGGGACGGAGCCAGTTGGGCACTGAAGCTTTCTTT.

V and J are TRBV12-3 or TRBV12-4 and TRBJ2-3, with no clear D. V lost 3 bases and J 7 bases, leaving 5 bases between the germline ends. This CDR3 is built from 11 residues. The CDR3 protein is CASSLLNTQYF. The DNA for the CDR3 is TGTGCCAGCAGTTTGTTGAATACGCAGTATTTT.

The chain combines TRBV5-4 with TRBJ1-3, with D perhaps TRBD1 (5 bases). Germline V gives CDR1 SGHNT, CDR2 YYREEE (reference sequence). Trimming took 1 base from V and 6 from J, leaving 14 bases between them. The CDR3 length is 15 residues. The CDR3 DNA follows: TGTGCCAGCAGCTTGAAAGCAGGGAGAGAAAACACCATATATTTT. Its protein is CASSLKAGRENTIYF.

The rearrangement uses TRBV13 and TRBJ2-3, with 7 bases identical to TRBD2. This CDR3 comprises 16 residues. J was trimmed by 3 bases and V by 2 bases; bases with no gene match: 8. Germline lookup yields CDR1 PRHDT and CDR2 FYEKMQ (reference sequence). The CDR3 DNA reads as TGTGCCAGCAGCTTACGTGCGGGAGCGGGAACAGATACGCAGTATTTT. Translated: CASSLRAGAGTDTQYF.

The V and J genes are TRBV4-3 and TRBJ2-2; no clear D. Germline assignment: CDR1 LGHNA and CDR2 YSLEER. The CDR3 is 16 amino acids. V lost 3 bases and J 1 base, leaving 12 bases between the germline ends. CDR3 sequence reads: CASSQLELWNTGELFF. The CDR3 DNA reads as TGCGCCAGCAGCCAGCTTGAACTCTGGAACACCGGGGAGCTGTTTTTT.

The rearrangement joins TRBV18 to TRBJ1-4; no firm D call. Germline CDR1 KGHSH, CDR2 LQKENI. The CDR3 runs to 16 residues. V gave up 2 bases and J gave up 5 bases, with 15 bases separating them. CDR3 bases: TGTGCCAGCTCACCATTTGATGGGGTTGGGAATGAAAAACTGTTTTTT. Its protein product is CASSPFDGVGNEKLFF.

The chain recombines TRBV6-1 with TRBJ1-2; the match to TRBD1 covers 7 bases. Trimming cost V 4 bases and J 5 bases; bases outside gene matches: 10. The CDR3 is 15 residues long. Per the germline V gene, CDR1 is MNHNS and CDR2 is SASEGT. For the CDR3, the DNA is TGTGCCAGCAGTGCGAGCCCTCAGGGGGATTATGGCTACACCTTC. As protein: CASSASPQGDYGYTF.

The chain employs TRBV24-1 and TRBJ2-2, with D possibly TRBD2 on 6 matching bases. The CDR3 is 15 amino acids. Deletions cut 4 bases from V and 2 bases from J, with 10 bases between. Germline-derived CDR1 and CDR2 are KGHDR and SFDVKD. The DNA for the CDR3 is TGTGCCACCAGTGACGCGGGACCTAACACCGGGGAGCTGTTTTTT. Its translation is CATSDAGPNTGELFF.

The V and J genes are TRBV10-3 and TRBJ1-2; D is perhaps TRBD1 (5 bases). The CDR3 is 14 amino acids. The germline V gene encodes CDR1 ENHRY and CDR2 SYGVKD. Trimming took off 5 bases at V and 8 bases at J, with 18 bases between the two ends. CDR3 bases: TGTGCCATCAGTCTCGACAGATCCGTCGGCGGCTACACCTTC. As protein: CAISLDRSVGGYTF.

The V and J genes are TRBV9 and TRBJ1-1; no clear D gene. The germline CDR1 and CDR2 sequences are SGDLS and YYNGEE. The CDR3 consists of 13 residues. V was pared by 0 bases and J by 3 bases, with 6 bases between. The chain's CDR3 is CASSVDQHTEAFF. The DNA for the CDR3 is TGTGCCAGCAGCGTAGACCAGCACACTGAAGCTTTCTTT.

The gene calls are TRBV18 and TRBJ2-6; D call uncertain. The CDR3 totals 15 residues. CDR1 and CDR2 (germline): KGHSH, LQKENI. Trimming took off 1 base at V and 1 base at J, with 5 bases between the two ends. The CDR3: CASSPQESGANVLTF. For the CDR3, the DNA is TGTGCCAGCTCACCACAGGAGTCTGGGGCCAACGTCCTGACTTTC.

The J gene is TRBJ2-2, the V gene TRBV5-4, with D perhaps matching TRBD2 (5 bases). Germline assignment: CDR1 SGHNT and CDR2 YYREEE (reference sequence). V was trimmed by 4 bases and J by 2 bases, leaving 15 bases between them. The CDR3 sequence is 16 residues long. This CDR3 reads CASSPGSRVNTGELFF. The CDR3 nucleotides are TGTGCCAGCAGCCCTGGGAGTCGGGTAAACACCGGGGAGCTGTTTTTT.

The CDR3 sequence is CATSVGGLDTEAFF. CDR3 in DNA: TGTGCCACCAGTGTAGGGGGTTTGGACACTGAAGCTTTCTTT. The V call is TRBV24-1, the J call TRBJ1-1; the D gene is possibly TRBD1 (6 bases). Germline assignment: CDR1 KGHDR and CDR2 SFDVKD. The V gene lost 5 bases and the J gene lost 3 bases, with 12 bases spanning the gap. The CDR3 contains 14 residues.

The chain uses TRBV27 and TRBJ1-4, with D hard to call. In germline, CDR1 is MNHEY, CDR2 SMNVEV (reference sequence). There are 13 residues in the CDR3. The V end was cut by 6 bases, the J end by 7 bases, with 12 bases between. The CDR3 region has the DNA TGTGCCAGCAGGCCCCGACTAGGTGAAAAACTGTTTTTT. This encodes CASRPRLGEKLFF.